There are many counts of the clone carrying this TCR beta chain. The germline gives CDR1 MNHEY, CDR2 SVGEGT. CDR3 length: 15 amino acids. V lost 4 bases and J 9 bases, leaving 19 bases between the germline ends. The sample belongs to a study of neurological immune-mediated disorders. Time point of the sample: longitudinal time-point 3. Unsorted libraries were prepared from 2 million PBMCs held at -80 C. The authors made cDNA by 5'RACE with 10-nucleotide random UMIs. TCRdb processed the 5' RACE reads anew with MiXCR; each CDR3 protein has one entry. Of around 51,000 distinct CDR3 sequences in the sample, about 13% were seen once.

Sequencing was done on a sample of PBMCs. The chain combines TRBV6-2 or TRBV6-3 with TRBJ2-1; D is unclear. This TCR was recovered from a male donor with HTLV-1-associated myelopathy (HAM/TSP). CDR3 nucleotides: TGTGCCAGCAGTTCCGGGTTGGGCCTTCGAAGTGAGCAGTTCTTC. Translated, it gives CASSSGLGLRSEQFF.